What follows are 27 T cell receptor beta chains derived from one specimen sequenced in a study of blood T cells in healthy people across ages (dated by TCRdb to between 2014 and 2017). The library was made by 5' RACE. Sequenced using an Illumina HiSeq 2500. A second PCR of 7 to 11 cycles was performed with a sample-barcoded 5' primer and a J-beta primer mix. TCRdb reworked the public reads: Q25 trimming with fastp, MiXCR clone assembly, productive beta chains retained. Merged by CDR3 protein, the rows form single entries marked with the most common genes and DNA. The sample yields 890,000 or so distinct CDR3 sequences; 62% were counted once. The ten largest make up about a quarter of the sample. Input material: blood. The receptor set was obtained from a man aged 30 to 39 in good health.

The CDR3 sequence is CASSCPGQGNYGYTF. CDR3 DNA: TGTGCCAGCAGCTGCCCGGGACAGGGGAACTATGGCTACACCTTC. The chain is built from TRBV5-6 and TRBJ1-2, with TRBD1 identical over 10 bases. With V trimmed by 3 bases and J by 2 bases, 4 bases remained unmatched. Looked up from germline, CDR1 is SGHDT and CDR2 is YYEEEE. The CDR3 is made up of 15 amino acids.

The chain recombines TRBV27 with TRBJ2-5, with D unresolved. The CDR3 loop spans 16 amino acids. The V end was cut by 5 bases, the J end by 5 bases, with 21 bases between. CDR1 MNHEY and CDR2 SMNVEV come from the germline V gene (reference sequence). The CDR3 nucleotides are TGTGCCAGCAGTCCCTCGACTCTCACCACGCGGGAGACCCAGTACTTC. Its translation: CASSPSTLTTRETQYF.

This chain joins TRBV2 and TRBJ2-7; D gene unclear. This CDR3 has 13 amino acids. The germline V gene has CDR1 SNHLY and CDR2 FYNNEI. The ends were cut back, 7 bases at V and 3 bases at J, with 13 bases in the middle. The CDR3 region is CASTPDVLYEQYF. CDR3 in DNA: TGTGCCAGCACTCCGGACGTACTCTACGAGCAGTACTTC.

The CDR3 DNA follows: TGCAGCGTACGGGAGGGGGGTCCCACCTACGAGCAGTACTTC. Encoded protein: CSVREGGPTYEQYF. The V and J genes are TRBV29-1 and TRBJ2-7; 8 positions agree with TRBD2. Germline trimming cut 6 bases from V and 2 bases from J; bases unmatched to any gene: 9. Germline V CDR1 and CDR2: SQVTM, ANQGSEA. The CDR3 is 14 residues long.

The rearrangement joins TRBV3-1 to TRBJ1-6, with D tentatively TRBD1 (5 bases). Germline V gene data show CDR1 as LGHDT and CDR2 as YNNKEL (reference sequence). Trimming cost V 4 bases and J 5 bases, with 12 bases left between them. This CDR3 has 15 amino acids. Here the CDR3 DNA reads TGTGCCAGCAGCCGCCTCGGGGGGGATAATTCACCCCTCCACTTT. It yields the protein CASSRLGGDNSPLHF.

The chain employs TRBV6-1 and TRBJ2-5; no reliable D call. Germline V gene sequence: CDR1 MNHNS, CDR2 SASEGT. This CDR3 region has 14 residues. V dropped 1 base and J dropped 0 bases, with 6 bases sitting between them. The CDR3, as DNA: TGTGCCAGCAGTGAAGTTGGCAACCAAGAGACCCAGTACTTC. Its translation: CASSEVGNQETQYF.

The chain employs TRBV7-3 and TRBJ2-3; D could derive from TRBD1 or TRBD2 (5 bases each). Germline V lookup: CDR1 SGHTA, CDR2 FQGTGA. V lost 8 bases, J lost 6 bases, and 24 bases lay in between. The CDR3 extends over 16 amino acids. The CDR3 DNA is TGTGCCAGCCGCTCCCGGGACCCGGCAAGAATGGATACGCAGTATTTT. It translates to CASRSRDPARMDTQYF.

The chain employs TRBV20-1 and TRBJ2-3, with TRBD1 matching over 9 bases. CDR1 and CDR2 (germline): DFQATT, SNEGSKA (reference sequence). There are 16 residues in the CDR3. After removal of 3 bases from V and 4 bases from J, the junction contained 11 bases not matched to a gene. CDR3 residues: CSASENRDRVADTQYF. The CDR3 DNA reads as TGCAGTGCTAGCGAAAACCGGGACAGGGTAGCAGATACGCAGTATTTT.

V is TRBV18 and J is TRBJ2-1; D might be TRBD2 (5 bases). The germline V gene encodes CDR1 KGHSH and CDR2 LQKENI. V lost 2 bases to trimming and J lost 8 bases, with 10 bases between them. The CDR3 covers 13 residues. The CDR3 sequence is CASSPGAVDEQFF. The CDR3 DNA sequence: TGTGCCAGCTCACCAGGAGCGGTAGATGAGCAGTTCTTC.

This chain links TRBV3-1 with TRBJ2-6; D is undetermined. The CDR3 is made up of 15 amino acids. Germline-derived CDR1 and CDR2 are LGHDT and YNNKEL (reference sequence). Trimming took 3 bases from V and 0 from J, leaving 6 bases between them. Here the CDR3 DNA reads TGTGCCAGCAGCCAGATGGGCTCTGGGGCCAACGTCCTGACTTTC. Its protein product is CASSQMGSGANVLTF.

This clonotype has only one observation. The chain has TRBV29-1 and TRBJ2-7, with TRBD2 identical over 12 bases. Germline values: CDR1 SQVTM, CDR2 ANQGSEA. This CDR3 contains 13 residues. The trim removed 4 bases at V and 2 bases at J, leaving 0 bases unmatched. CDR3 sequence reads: CSVGLAGAYEQYF. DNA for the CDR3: TGCAGCGTTGGACTAGCGGGGGCCTACGAGCAGTACTTC.

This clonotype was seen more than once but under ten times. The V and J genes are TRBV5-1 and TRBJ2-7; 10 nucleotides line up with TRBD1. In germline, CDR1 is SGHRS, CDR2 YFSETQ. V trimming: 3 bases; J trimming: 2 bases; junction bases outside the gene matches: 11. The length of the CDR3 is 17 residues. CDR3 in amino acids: CASSSLLTGTGAYEQYF. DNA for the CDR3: TGCGCCAGCAGCTCGCTCTTAACCGGGACAGGGGCCTACGAGCAGTACTTC. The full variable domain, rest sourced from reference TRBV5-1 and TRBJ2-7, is KAGVTQTPRYLIKTRGQQVTLSCSPISGHRSVSWYQQTPGQGLQFLFEYFSETQRNKGNFPGRFSGRQFSNSRSEMNVSTLELGDSALYLCASSSLLTGTGAYEQYFGPGTRLTVT.

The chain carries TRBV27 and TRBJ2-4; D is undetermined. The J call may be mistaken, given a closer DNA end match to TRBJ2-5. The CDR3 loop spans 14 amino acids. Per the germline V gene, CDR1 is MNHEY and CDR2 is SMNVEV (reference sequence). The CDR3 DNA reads TGTGCCAGCAGTTGGAGTAATCCCCAAGAGACCCAGTACTTC. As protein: CASSWSNPQETQYF.

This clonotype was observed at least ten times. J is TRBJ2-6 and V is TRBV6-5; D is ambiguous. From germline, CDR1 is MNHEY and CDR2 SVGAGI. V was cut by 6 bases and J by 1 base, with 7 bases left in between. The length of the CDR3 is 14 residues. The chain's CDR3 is CASRVMSGANVLTF. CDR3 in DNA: TGTGCCAGCAGGGTAATGTCTGGGGCCAACGTCCTGACTTTC.

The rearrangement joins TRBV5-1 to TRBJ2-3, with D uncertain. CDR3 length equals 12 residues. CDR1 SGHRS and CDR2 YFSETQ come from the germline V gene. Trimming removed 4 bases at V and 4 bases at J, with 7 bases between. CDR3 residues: CASSLTPDTQYF. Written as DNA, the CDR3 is TGCGCCAGCAGCCTGACCCCAGATACGCAGTATTTT.

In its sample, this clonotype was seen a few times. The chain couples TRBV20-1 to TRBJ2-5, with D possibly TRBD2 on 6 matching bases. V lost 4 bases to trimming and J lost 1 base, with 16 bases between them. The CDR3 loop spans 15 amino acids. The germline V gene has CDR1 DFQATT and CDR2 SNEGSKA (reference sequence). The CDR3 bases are TGCAGTGCTACGGGACTCCCCGGAACCCAAGAGACCCAGTACTTC. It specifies CSATGLPGTQETQYF.

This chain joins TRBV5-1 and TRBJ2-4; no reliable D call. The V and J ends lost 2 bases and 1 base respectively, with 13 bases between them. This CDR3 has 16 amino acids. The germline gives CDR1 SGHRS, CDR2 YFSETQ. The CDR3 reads CASSFEDGGAKNIQYF. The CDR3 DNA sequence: TGCGCCAGCAGCTTCGAGGACGGTGGGGCCAAAAACATTCAGTACTTC.

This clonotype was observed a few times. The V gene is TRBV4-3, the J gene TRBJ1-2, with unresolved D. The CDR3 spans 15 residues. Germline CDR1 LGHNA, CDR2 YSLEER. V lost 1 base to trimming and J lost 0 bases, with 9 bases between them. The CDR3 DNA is TGCGCCAGCAGCCAAGCAGGACGTACTAACTATGGCTACACCTTC. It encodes CASSQAGRTNYGYTF.

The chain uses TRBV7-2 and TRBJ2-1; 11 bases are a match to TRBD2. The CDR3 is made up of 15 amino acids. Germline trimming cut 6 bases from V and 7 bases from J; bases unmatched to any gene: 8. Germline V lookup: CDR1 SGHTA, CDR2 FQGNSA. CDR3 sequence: CASSPFSGRGNEQFF. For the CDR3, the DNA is TGTGCCAGCAGTCCCTTTAGCGGGAGGGGGAATGAGCAGTTCTTC.

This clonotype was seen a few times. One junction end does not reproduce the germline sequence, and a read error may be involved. CDR3 sequence: CSVDEGGPSYEQYF. The CDR3 nucleotides are TGCAGTGTCGACGAGGGGGGACCTTCCTACGAGCAGTATTTC. The rearrangement joins TRBV20-1 to TRBJ2-7, with D possibly being TRBD1 or TRBD2 (6 bases each). This CDR3 has 14 amino acids. From germline, CDR1 is DFQATT and CDR2 SNEGSKA (reference sequence).

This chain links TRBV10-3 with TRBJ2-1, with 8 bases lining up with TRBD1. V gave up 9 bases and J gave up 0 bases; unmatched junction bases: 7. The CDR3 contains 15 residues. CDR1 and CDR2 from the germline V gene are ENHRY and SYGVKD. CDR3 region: CAIKTGDPSYNEQFF. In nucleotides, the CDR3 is TGTGCCATAAAGACAGGGGATCCCTCCTACAATGAGCAGTTCTTC.

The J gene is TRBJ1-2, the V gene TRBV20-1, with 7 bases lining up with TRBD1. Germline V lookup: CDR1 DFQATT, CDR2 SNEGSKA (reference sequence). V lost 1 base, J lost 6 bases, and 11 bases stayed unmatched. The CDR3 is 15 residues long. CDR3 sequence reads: CSARAQGKRTDGYTF. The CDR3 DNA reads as TGCAGTGCTAGAGCACAGGGGAAGCGTACCGATGGCTACACCTTC.

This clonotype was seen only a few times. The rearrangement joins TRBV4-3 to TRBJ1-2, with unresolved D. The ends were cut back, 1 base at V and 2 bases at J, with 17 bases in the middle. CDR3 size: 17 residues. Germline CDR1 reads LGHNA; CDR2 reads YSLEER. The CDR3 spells CASSQVQAGLWNYGYTF. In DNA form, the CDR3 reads TGCGCCAGCAGCCAAGTCCAGGCCGGGTTGTGGAACTATGGCTACACCTTC.

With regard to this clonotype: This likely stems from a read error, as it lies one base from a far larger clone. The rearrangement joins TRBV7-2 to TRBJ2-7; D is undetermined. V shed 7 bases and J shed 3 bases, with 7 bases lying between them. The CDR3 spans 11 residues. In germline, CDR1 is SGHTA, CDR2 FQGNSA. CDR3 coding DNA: TGTGCCAGCACTGACCGCTACGAGCAGTACTTC. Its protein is CASTDRYEQYF.

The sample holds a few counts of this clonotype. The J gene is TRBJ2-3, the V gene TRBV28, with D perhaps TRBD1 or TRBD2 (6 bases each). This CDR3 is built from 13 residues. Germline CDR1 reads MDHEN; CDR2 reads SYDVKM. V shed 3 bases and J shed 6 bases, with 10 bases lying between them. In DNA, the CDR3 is TGTGCCAGCAGTTTGGAGGGGGTGGATACGCAGTATTTT. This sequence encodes CASSLEGVDTQYF.

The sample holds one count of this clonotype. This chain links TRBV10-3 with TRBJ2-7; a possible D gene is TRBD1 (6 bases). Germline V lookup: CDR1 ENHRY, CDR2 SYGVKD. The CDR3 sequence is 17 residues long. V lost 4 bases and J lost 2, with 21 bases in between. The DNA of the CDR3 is TGTGCCATCAGTGTGCCCCAAAATGGGGGCGACGCCTACGAGCAGTACTTC. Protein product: CAISVPQNGGDAYEQYF.

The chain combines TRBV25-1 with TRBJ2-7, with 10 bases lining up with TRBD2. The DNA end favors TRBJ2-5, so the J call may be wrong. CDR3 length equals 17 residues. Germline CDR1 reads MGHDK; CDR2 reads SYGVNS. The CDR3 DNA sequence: TGTGCCAGCAGTGAATTAAGCGGGGGGGCTCGCGCGGAGACCCAGTACTTC. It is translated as CASSELSGGARAETQYF.